The 16 T cell receptor beta chains in this list originate from one sample, sequenced in a study of blood T cell repertoires in COVID-19. Sequencing used immunoSEQ multiplex PCR; TCRdb keeps in-frame clones, though not all of them. The data contain roughly 330,000 clones, about 83% of them seen just once; the ten biggest clones take up roughly 1.6%. The sequencing input was peripheral blood. The receptors were gathered from a woman in her 50s with acute or convalescent COVID-19.

V and J are TRBV19 and TRBJ2-1; 8 positions match TRBD1. This CDR3 has 17 residues. The ends lost 7 bases at V and 0 bases at J; junction bases unmatched: 11. Germline CDR1 is LNHDA and CDR2 is SQIVND (reference sequence). CDR3 residues: CASTWTGQATSYNEQFF. The CDR3, as DNA: TGTGCCAGTACCTGGACGGGACAGGCGACCTCCTACAATGAGCAGTTCTTC.

V gene TRBV29-1 combines with J gene TRBJ2-5; TRBD2 aligns across 8 bases. CDR3 size: 14 residues. V shed 1 base and J 3 bases; nucleotides not matched to a gene: 4. Germline lookup yields CDR1 SQVTM and CDR2 ANQGSEA. The CDR3 region is CSVEGVAGKETQYF. The CDR3 DNA follows: TGCAGCGTTGAAGGGGTAGCGGGAAAAGAGACCCAGTACTTC.

The gene calls are TRBV19 and TRBJ1-2, with TRBD1 as a possible D gene (6 bases). The V end lost 4 bases, the J end lost 6 bases, and 18 bases lay between the germline ends. Germline V CDR1 and CDR2: LNHDA, SQIVND (reference sequence). The CDR3 length is 15 residues. CDR3 in DNA: TGTGCCAGTAGTAAGGGAGCTGACAGGTTTAATGGCTACACCTTC. Its protein is CASSKGADRFNGYTF.

The chain couples TRBV5-1 to TRBJ1-2, with a weak D call TRBD1 (5 bases). Germline V gene sequence: CDR1 SGHRS, CDR2 YFSETQ. The CDR3 extends over 14 amino acids. V gave up 2 bases and J gave up 2 bases, with 10 bases separating them. The CDR3 sequence is CASSFVQGNYGYTF. CDR3 sequence (DNA): TGCGCCAGCAGCTTTGTTCAGGGAAACTATGGCTACACCTTC.

The sample holds one count of this clone. This chain uses TRBV9 with TRBJ1-3, with 7 bases aligning to TRBD1. The CDR3 covers 18 residues. CDR1 and CDR2 (germline): SGDLS, YYNGEE. Trimming at V came to 4 bases and at J to 3 bases, leaving 16 bases not matched to a gene. CDR3 sequence: CASSSRFPTGVGGNTIYF. CDR3 nucleotides: TGTGCCAGCAGCTCTCGTTTCCCTACAGGGGTCGGTGGAAACACCATATATTTT. The whole variable domain, filled in from reference TRBV9 and TRBJ1-3, reads DSGVTQTPKHLITATGQRVTLRCSPRSGDLSVYWYQQSLDQGLQFLIQYYNGEERAKGNILERFSAQQFPDLHSELNLSSLELGDSALYFCASSSRFPTGVGGNTIYFGEGSWLTVV.

The chain combines TRBV5-1 with TRBJ2-1; 13 positions agree with TRBD2. The CDR3 consists of 14 residues. The germline V gene has CDR1 SGHRS and CDR2 YFSETQ. The V and J ends lost 6 bases and 8 bases, in that order; junction bases with no gene match: 5. CDR3 sequence reads: CASKGLAGVDEQFF. The DNA of the CDR3 is TGCGCCAGCAAAGGACTAGCGGGAGTGGATGAGCAGTTCTTC.

The V call is TRBV5-1, the J call TRBJ1-1; tentatively, D is TRBD1 (6 bases). This CDR3 contains 17 residues. Trimming pared 3 bases from V and 1 base from J, leaving 19 bases between. Germline V gene data show CDR1 as SGHRS and CDR2 as YFSETQ. CDR3 nucleotide sequence: TGCGCCAGCAGCTGGACCGGGACACTGAGACGGAACACTGAAGCTTTCTTT. It translates to CASSWTGTLRRNTEAFF.

CDR3 nucleotide sequence: TGTGCCAGTAGTATGCGAAGTACCGGGACAGCATATAATTCACCCCTCCACTTT. Protein: CASSMRSTGTAYNSPLHF. The chain carries TRBV19 and TRBJ1-6; 7 positions agree with TRBD1. The germline gives CDR1 LNHDA, CDR2 SQIVND (reference sequence). V lost 3 bases to trimming and J lost 4 bases; unmatched junction nucleotides: 12. This CDR3 has 18 amino acids.

The rearrangement joins TRBV6-5 to TRBJ1-5, with D perhaps TRBD1 (5 bases). V was cut by 6 bases and J by 6 bases, with 18 bases left in between. CDR3 length: 15 amino acids. From germline, CDR1 is MNHEY and CDR2 SVGAGI. The CDR3 here is CASSSWPRGGQPQHF. In DNA form, the CDR3 reads TGTGCCAGCAGCTCATGGCCTCGGGGGGGTCAGCCCCAGCATTTT.

This clone was detected once. This rearrangement joins TRBV7-6 to TRBJ2-7; D is unclear. V was pared by 0 bases and J by 1 base, with 16 bases between. Germline lookup yields CDR1 SGHVS and CDR2 FNYEAQ. CDR3 length: 17 residues. CDR3 sequence: CASSLAVARSHSYEQYF. The CDR3 bases are TGTGCCAGCAGCTTAGCGGTTGCTAGGTCGCATTCCTACGAGCAGTACTTC.

The chain links TRBV4-1 to TRBJ1-6; 7 positions agree with TRBD1. The V and J ends lost 1 base and 10 bases, in that order; junction bases with no gene match: 4. The CDR3 is 14 residues long. The germline gives CDR1 MGHRA, CDR2 YSYEKL. The CDR3 DNA is TGCGCCAGCAGCCAAGTAACAGGGGTCTCACCCCTCCACTTT. Its protein product is CASSQVTGVSPLHF.

The rearrangement links TRBV4-3 to TRBJ2-4, with 12 bases identical to TRBD2. This CDR3 contains 18 residues. V lost 0 bases and J lost 4; bases outside the gene matches: 7. Per germline, CDR1 LGHNA and CDR2 YSLEER. The CDR3, as DNA: TGCGCCAGCAGCCAAGATTTCGCTAGCGGGAGGGCGAAAAACATTCAGTACTTC. The encoded protein is CASSQDFASGRAKNIQYF.

The chain combines TRBV7-2 with TRBJ1-5; D is perhaps TRBD1 (5 bases). CDR3 length equals 17 residues. Germline CDR1 SGHTA, CDR2 FQGNSA. Trimming pared 1 base from V and 4 bases from J, leaving 17 bases between. CDR3 region: CASSLGPTVRANQPQHF. Written as DNA, the CDR3 is TGTGCCAGCAGCTTAGGGCCGACAGTGCGAGCGAATCAGCCCCAGCATTTT.

The chain carries TRBV7-9 and TRBJ2-3; 8 positions match TRBD2. The germline V gene has CDR1 SEHNR and CDR2 FQNEAQ (reference sequence). This CDR3 comprises 16 residues. The ends lost 2 bases at V and 8 bases at J; junction bases unmatched: 12. The CDR3 spells CASSLFSGSRRGTQYF. The CDR3, as DNA: TGTGCCAGCAGCTTATTCAGCGGGAGTAGAAGAGGTACGCAGTATTTT.

The chain is built from TRBV3-1 (or the pseudogene TRBV3-2) and TRBJ1-5; 9 bases are a match to TRBD1. The CDR3 runs to 14 residues. CDR1 is LGHDT and CDR2 is YNNKEL in the germline V gene (reference sequence). Trimming removed 3 bases from V and 5 bases from J; junction bases left unmatched: 2. The CDR3 DNA reads TGTGCCAGCAGCCACCGGGACAGGGATCAGCCCCAGCATTTT. It is translated as CASSHRDRDQPQHF.

The CDR3 is CASSQPAGVGNEQFF. CDR3 nucleotides: TGCGCCAGCAGCCAACCAGCGGGAGTGGGGAATGAGCAGTTCTTC. The V call is TRBV4-1, the J call TRBJ2-1, with 8 bases that match TRBD2. V lost 2 bases and J lost 7; bases outside the gene matches: 7. CDR3 length: 15 residues. The V gene's germline CDR1 is MGHRA and CDR2 YSYEKL.